The 12 T cell receptor beta chains below were found in one sample sequenced in a study of neurological immune-mediated disorders (dated by TCRdb to about 2019). Libraries were built with 5' RACE. TCRdb lists the instrument as Illumina HiSeq 2500. TCRdb reanalyzed the raw reads on its own, using fastp at Q25 for trimming and MiXCR for clone calling, and kept in-frame beta chains. Every entry covers one CDR3 protein and lists the most common genes and DNA from its rows. The sample has about 77,000 distinct CDR3 sequences on record, roughly 9.9% of them singletons. 1.5% to 2% of the sample lies in the top ten. What was sequenced was PBMCs. These receptors all stem from a man in his fifties or sixties in good health.

This clonotype was recorded many times. The rearrangement uses TRBV12-3 or TRBV12-4 and TRBJ2-1; TRBD2 aligns across 14 bases. The CDR3 covers 18 residues. Unmatched junction bases numbered 15, after V lost 5 bases and J lost 9 bases. In DNA, the CDR3 is TGTGCCAGCAGTCGCACATGGGGACTAGCGGGGGATTGGGGTGAGCAGTTCTTC. It is translated as CASSRTWGLAGDWGEQFF.

This clonotype has a handful of counts. The gene calls are TRBV27 and TRBJ2-4; no clear D gene. Trimming left V 2 bases short and J 0 bases short, with 5 bases between. The CDR3 runs 14 residues. Germline CDR1 is MNHEY and CDR2 is SMNVEV (reference sequence). DNA of the CDR3: TGTGCCAGCAGTTTAGTACTAGCCAAAAACATTCAGTACTTC. Amino acids: CASSLVLAKNIQYF.

This clonotype was picked up many times. The chain links TRBV5-1 to TRBJ2-1; unclear D gene. Trimming stripped 0 bases from V and 0 bases from J, with 10 bases between. The CDR3 length is 16 residues. CDR1 is SGHRS and CDR2 is YFSETQ in the germline V gene. The CDR3 sequence: CASSLGGSSSYNEQFF. CDR3 nucleotides: TGCGCCAGCAGCTTGGGAGGTTCTAGCTCCTACAATGAGCAGTTCTTC. Together with reference TRBV5-1 and TRBJ2-1, the CDR3 gives the full variable domain: KAGVTQTPRYLIKTRGQQVTLSCSPISGHRSVSWYQQTPGQGLQFLFEYFSETQRNKGNFPGRFSGRQFSNSRSEMNVSTLELGDSALYLCASSLGGSSSYNEQFFGPGTRLTVL.

This clonotype has at least ten counts. The rearrangement uses TRBV20-1 and TRBJ1-1; TRBD1 agrees at 8 bases. Per the germline V gene, CDR1 is DFQATT and CDR2 is SNEGSKA (reference sequence). The CDR3 totals 14 residues. Trimming removed 0 bases from V and 4 bases from J; junction bases left unmatched: 4. The CDR3: CSARDRGRITEAFF. In DNA form, the CDR3 reads TGCAGTGCTAGAGACAGGGGGCGAATCACTGAAGCTTTCTTT.

This clonotype was counted at least ten times. V usage is TRBV29-1 and J usage is TRBJ2-4, with D possibly matching TRBD1 (5 bases). CDR1 and CDR2 from the germline V gene are SQVTM and ANQGSEA. V lost 1 base to trimming and J lost 5 bases, with 12 bases between them. The CDR3 covers 14 residues. The DNA for the CDR3 is TGCAGCGTTGAAGCGTTCCAGGGCGAAAACATTCAGTACTTC. Translating gives CSVEAFQGENIQYF.

The chain is built from TRBV29-1 and TRBJ2-5; no firm D call. Trimming took off 2 bases at V and 2 bases at J, with 9 bases between the two ends. This CDR3 is built from 13 residues. Germline CDR1 is SQVTM and CDR2 is ANQGSEA. The CDR3: CSVEPGRQETQYF. The CDR3 nucleotides are TGCAGCGTTGAACCCGGCAGGCAAGAGACCCAGTACTTC. Together with reference TRBV29-1 and TRBJ2-5, the CDR3 gives the full variable domain: SAVISQKPSRDICQRGTSLTIQCQVDSQVTMMFWYRQQPGQSLTLIATANQGSEATYESGFVIDKFPISRPNLTFSTLTVSNMSPEDSSIYLCSVEPGRQETQYFGPGTRLLVL.

Comments on this clonotype: A much bigger clone sits one base away, suggesting this may be a read error. The chain joins TRBV12-3 or TRBV12-4 to TRBJ1-1, with 7 nucleotides matching TRBD1. Losses at the gene ends were 7 bases for V and 6 bases for J; bases not matched to a gene: 11. The CDR3 contains 14 residues. The CDR3 nucleotides read TGTGCCAGCACCATCAGGGACAGACCCTCTGAAGCTTTCTTT. This encodes CASTIRDRPSEAFF.

This clonotype was seen a few times. The J gene is TRBJ2-2, the V gene TRBV20-1; TRBD2 agrees at 10 bases. The CDR3 length is 16 residues. Germline CDR1 is DFQATT and CDR2 is SNEGSKA (reference sequence). The V and J ends lost 1 base and 0 bases, in that order; junction bases with no gene match: 2. Here the CDR3 reads CSARGTSGANTGELFF. The DNA for the CDR3 is TGCAGTGCTAGAGGGACTAGCGGAGCGAACACCGGGGAGCTGTTTTTT.

About this clonotype: The junction and the germline gene differ at one end; a read error may be behind it. The chain carries TRBV12-3 or TRBV12-4 and TRBJ2-2; 11 bases map to TRBD2. The CDR3 covers 15 residues. The CDR3 is CVSSSGTSGPGELFF. CDR3 nucleotides: TGTGTCAGCAGTTCCGGGACTAGCGGTCCCGGGGAGCTGTTTTTT.

This clonotype has at least ten counts. The J gene is TRBJ2-5, the V gene TRBV3-1, with 8 nucleotides matching TRBD1. Per the germline V gene, CDR1 is LGHDT and CDR2 is YNNKEL (reference sequence). This CDR3 comprises 15 residues. V lost 3 bases and J lost 1; bases outside the gene matches: 4. CDR3: CASSHNTGGQETQYF. CDR3 nucleotide sequence: TGTGCCAGCAGCCATAATACAGGGGGCCAAGAGACCCAGTACTTC.

In its sample, this clonotype was seen many times. This chain links TRBV20-1 with TRBJ2-7; 9 nucleotides match TRBD1. V gave up 4 bases and J gave up 5 bases; unmatched junction bases: 12. This CDR3 has 15 amino acids. The germline V gene encodes CDR1 DFQATT and CDR2 SNEGSKA (reference sequence). As DNA, the CDR3 is TGCAGTGCTAAAACCCCGGGACAGGGATTCCACGAGCAGTACTTC. Its translation is CSAKTPGQGFHEQYF.

This clonotype was recorded once. This clone may be a read error of a much larger clone one base away. This rearrangement joins TRBV20-1 to TRBJ2-7; D is unclear. Near its end, the DNA agrees better with TRBJ2-1, so the J call may be wrong. This CDR3 comprises 13 residues. Germline assignment: CDR1 DFQATT and CDR2 SNEGSKA (reference sequence). CDR3 amino acids: CSAIDSRHNEQFF. The CDR3 DNA follows: TGCAGTGCTATAGATTCTAGGCACAATGAGCAGTTCTTC.